The subject of this entry is one T cell receptor (beta chain). Germline assignment: CDR1 LGHNA and CDR2 YNFKEQ. The CDR3 consists of 14 residues. Trimming stripped 0 bases from V and 6 bases from J, with 9 bases between. 13 Jbeta primers and 60 Vbeta primers were used for the PCR. Only in-frame clones appear in the TCRdb table, and some are missing; sequencing was by immunoSEQ multiplex PCR. The sample includes a few hundred thousand clones, approximately 80% of them seen just once. These data come from a study of cytomegalovirus exposure and HLA in healthy donors. Sequenced sample: PBMCs. The clonotype originates from a woman aged 55-69 years in good health and CMV-seropositive. The chain has TRBV4-2 and TRBJ1-5; D gene unclear. The CDR3 protein is CASSQDETPQPQHF. For the CDR3, the DNA is TGTGCCAGCAGCCAAGATGAAACACCTCAGCCCCAGCATTTT.